A single sample is the source of the 9 T cell receptor beta chains below, sequenced in a study of post-analysis software for immune sequencing data. General study results and limits: Patients had higher frequencies than controls of four to six TRBV segments, including TRBV5-6, TRBV5-1 and TRBV20-1.

These receptors are not linked to any known antigen. Unique molecular identifiers tagged the TCR beta cDNA libraries. From the PCR reads, TCRdb called clonotypes with MiXCR, one entry per CDR3 protein. The sample shows hundreds of thousands of distinct CDR3 sequences, roughly 27% of them seen only once. The sequenced material came from blood. Receptors originate from a girl aged 5-17 years with multiple sclerosis.

This clonotype has only a few counts. The chain joins TRBV3-1 to TRBJ2-7, with D perhaps matching TRBD1 or TRBD2 (5 bases each). Per the germline V gene, CDR1 is LGHDT and CDR2 is YNNKEL (reference sequence). There are 14 residues in the CDR3. Trimming took 1 base from V and 7 from J, leaving 14 bases between them. The CDR3 DNA reads TGTGCCAGCAGCCAAGGACGTGGGGGTCGGGAGCAGTACTTC. As protein: CASSQGRGGREQYF.

This chain connects TRBV20-1 to TRBJ2-4, with 13 bases matching TRBD2. The J call may not be correct, given that the DNA end is closer to TRBJ2-7. Germline CDR1 reads DFQATT; CDR2 reads SNEGSKA (reference sequence). The CDR3 consists of 15 residues. CDR3 bases: TGCAGTGCTAGAACGGGACTAGCGGGACCCTACGAGCAGTACTTC. This translates into CSARTGLAGPYEQYF.

V and J are TRBV2 and TRBJ1-5; 8 bases are a match to TRBD1. J was trimmed by 5 bases and V by 6 bases; bases with no gene match: 6. CDR1 is SNHLY and CDR2 is FYNNEI in the germline V gene. The CDR3 length is 14 residues. CDR3 DNA sequence: TGTGCCAGCAGGAAGGACAGGGACCATCAGCCCCAGCATTTT. It is translated as CASRKDRDHQPQHF. Filled out from reference TRBV2 and TRBJ1-5, the complete variable domain reads EPEVTQTPSHQVTQMGQEVILRCVPISNHLYFYWYRQILGQKVEFLVSFYNNEISEKSEIFDDQFSVERPDGSNFTLKIRSTKLEDSAMYFCASRKDRDHQPQHFGDGTRLSIL.

The chain uses TRBV10-3 and TRBJ2-7; D might be TRBD2 (6 bases). V was pared by 0 bases and J by 2 bases, with 17 bases between. This CDR3 spans 17 amino acids. Germline V gives CDR1 ENHRY, CDR2 SYGVKD. This CDR3 reads CAISESGRGESPYEQYF. The CDR3 DNA is TGTGCCATCAGTGAGTCTGGGCGGGGAGAGAGCCCCTACGAGCAGTACTTC.

This clonotype came up a few times. The chain couples TRBV27 to TRBJ2-3, with a tentative D call TRBD2 (6 bases). From germline, CDR1 is MNHEY and CDR2 SMNVEV (reference sequence). The V end was cut by 2 bases, the J end by 5 bases, with 8 bases between. The CDR3 covers 13 residues. In DNA form, the CDR3 reads TGTGCCAGCAGTTTACCGGGGGTAGATACGCAGTATTTT. This codes for CASSLPGVDTQYF.

This clonotype was counted only a few times. The chain recombines TRBV2 with TRBJ2-1; D assignment may be TRBD1 or TRBD2 (5 bases each). CDR3 size: 12 residues. In germline, CDR1 is SNHLY, CDR2 FYNNEI. V lost 1 base, J lost 15 bases, and 13 bases lay in between. CDR3 sequence reads: CASSEVGAKTFF. The CDR3 nucleotides are TGTGCCAGCAGTGAAGTCGGGGCCAAGACGTTCTTC.

This clonotype was observed a few times. The chain joins TRBV20-1 to TRBJ2-1, with TRBD2 as a possible D gene (5 bases). V lost 8 bases and J lost 7, with 15 bases in between. Germline V CDR1 and CDR2: DFQATT, SNEGSKA (reference sequence). The CDR3 is 12 residues long. DNA of the CDR3: TGCAGTCGGACTTCGCCTTCGAATGAGCAGTTCTTC. It yields the protein CSRTSPSNEQFF.

The chain employs TRBV5-1 and TRBJ2-7; D gene ambiguous. The CDR3 length is 13 residues. V gave up 4 bases and J gave up 7 bases, with 15 bases separating them. Germline CDR1 SGHRS, CDR2 YFSETQ. CDR3 amino acids: CASSPDQDREQYF. In DNA form, the CDR3 reads TGCGCCAGCAGCCCGGACCAGGATCGGGAGCAGTACTTC.

The chain combines TRBV3-1 with TRBJ2-5; the match to TRBD2 covers 7 bases. The germline V gene encodes CDR1 LGHDT and CDR2 YNNKEL (reference sequence). The CDR3 sequence is 18 residues long. V was clipped by 0 bases and J by 5 bases; unmatched bases: 15. The CDR3 DNA reads as TGTGCCAGCAGCCAAGAGCTAGCGGCGGGGGTGCCTATCGAGACCCAGTACTTC. Encoded protein: CASSQELAAGVPIETQYF.